The clone carrying this TCR beta chain was found a few times. Antigen unknown. The data derive from a study of T cell repertoires in cytomegalovirus infection. Study-wide context: An indication of both CMV infection and matching HLA type came from public TCR beta signatures.

TCRdb re-derived calls from the reads in MiXCR, one entry per CDR3 protein. The sample has 150,000 to 200,000 distinct CDR3 sequences, 15% to 20% seen once. The CDR3 is made up of 14 amino acids. V trimming: 6 bases; J trimming: 1 base; junction bases outside the gene matches: 4. Germline V CDR1 and CDR2: SEHNR, FQNEAQ (reference sequence). The study, taken as a whole, reports: Summed public TCR beta family frequency identified CMV carriers bearing the relevant HLA. Ex vivo responses were dominated by HLA-C-restricted CMV-specific TCR beta clonotypes.

The sample taken for sequencing was CD8+ T cells from PBMCs. The chain carries TRBV7-9 and TRBJ2-5; 8 bases match TRBD1. The clonotype comes from a human donor in good health (CMV status not recorded). Some clones in this sample may be carry-over from other donors' samples. The CDR3 is CASSPTGAQETQYF. The CDR3, as DNA: TGTGCCAGCAGTCCGACAGGGGCCCAAGAGACCCAGTACTTC. The entire variable domain, with the rest obtained from reference TRBV7-9 and TRBJ2-5, is as follows: DTGVSQNPRHKITKRGQNVTFRCDPISEHNRLYWYRQTLGQGPEFLTYFQNEAQLEKSRLLSDRFSAERPKGSFSTLEIQRTEQGDSAMYLCASSPTGAQETQYFGPGTRLLVL.